Presented here are 13 T cell receptor beta chains from one specimen sequenced in a study of T cells in women clearing cervical HPV infection. Sequencing was performed with immunoSEQ multiplex PCR; in TCRdb, only in-frame clones are kept and a portion is missing. There are 9,500 to 15,000 clones in the sample, with 20% to 25% held by the top ten. Material for sequencing was blood buffy coat. The receptors were sampled from a woman between 18 and 70 years old with a cervical HPV16 infection that either progressed to CIN3+ or cleared (not recorded which).

Regarding this clone: The read stops 3 residues short of the end of the CDR3; the missing end is completed from the germline J gene. The V and J genes are TRBV19 and TRBJ2-1, with D possibly matching TRBD1 (6 bases). Germline loops: CDR1 LNHDA, CDR2 SQIVND (reference sequence). The V end was cut by 3 bases, the J end by 0 bases, with 9 bases between. The CDR3 is 15 amino acids. Here the CDR3 reads CASSIGQRSYNEQFF. The sequenced CDR3 bases are TGTGCCAGTAGTATCGGACAGCGCTCCTACAATGAG. Looking up the rest from reference TRBV19 and TRBJ2-1 gives the full variable domain: DGGITQSPKYLFRKEGQNVTLSCEQNLNHDAMYWYRQDPGQGLRLIYYSQIVNDFQKGDIAEGYSVSREKKESFPLTVTSAQKNPTAFYLCASSIGQRSYNEQFFGPGTRLTVL.

Worth noting for this clone: The read falls 3 residues short of the CDR3 end, and the missing part is taken from the germline J gene. The chain joins TRBV5-1 to TRBJ2-5; 8 nucleotides match TRBD1. CDR1 SGHRS and CDR2 YFSETQ come from the germline V gene. The CDR3 sequence is 14 residues long. J was trimmed by 1 base and V by 3 bases; bases with no gene match: 2. CDR3 region: CASSSTGGQETQYF. Partial CDR3 DNA: TGCGCCAGCAGCTCAACAGGGGGCCAAGAGACC.

The CDR3 loop is CASTHRGGSPLHF. The sequenced CDR3 bases are TGTGCCAGCACCCACCGAGGGGGTTCACCC. V is TRBV11-2 and J is TRBJ1-6; perhaps TRBD1 as D (6 bases). The read terminates 3 residues before the CDR3 end, so the remaining end is supplied by the germline J gene. Looked up from germline, CDR1 is SGHAT and CDR2 is FQNNGV. The CDR3 is 13 residues long. V was clipped by 7 bases and J by 9 bases, with 13 bases between them.

Concerning this clone itself: Mismatch with germline at one junction end may stem from a read error. The CDR3 end lies 3 residues beyond the end of the read and is filled in from the germline J gene. J is TRBJ2-7 and V is TRBV7-9, with 8 bases fitting TRBD1. This CDR3 is 14 amino acids long. Germline V gives CDR1 SEHNR, CDR2 FQNEAQ (reference sequence). The CDR3 loop reads CASTLGQGAYEQYF. The sequenced part of the CDR3 DNA is TGTGCCAGCACCTTAGGACAGGGAGCCTACGAG.

As for this clone: The read falls 3 residues short of the CDR3 end, and the missing part is taken from the germline J gene. The chain couples TRBV7-3 to TRBJ1-1; D perhaps matches TRBD1 (5 bases). The CDR3 has 14 residues. Trimming shortened V by 2 bases and J by 1 base, and 8 bases separated the two germline ends. Germline-derived CDR1 and CDR2 are SGHTA and FQGTGA. The sequenced CDR3 bases are TGTGCCAGCAGCTTATTGGGGGGGAACACTGAA. This encodes CASSLLGGNTE. The full CDR3 sequence reads CASSLLGGNTEAFF.

Comment on this clone: The read finishes 3 residues shy of the CDR3 end, and the germline J gene is used to complete it. The chain links TRBV7-2 to TRBJ1-4; D is undetermined. From germline, CDR1 is SGHTA and CDR2 FQGNSA. The V end lost 6 bases, the J end lost 2 bases, and 13 bases lay between the germline ends. CDR3 length: 15 residues. CDR3 sequence: CASRRQASTNEKLFF. CDR3 DNA, as far as it was read: TGTGCCAGCAGAAGGCAGGCGTCCACTAATGAAAAA.

About this clone itself: The read ends 3 residues early relative to the CDR3; the germline J gene fills the gap. The chain recombines TRBV20-1 with TRBJ2-7, with D maybe TRBD1 (5 bases). V was cut by 1 base and J by 5 bases, with 6 bases left in between. The CDR3 has 11 residues. Per the germline V gene, CDR1 is DFQATT and CDR2 is SNEGSKA (reference sequence). The CDR3 loop reads CSARGGHEQYF. Incomplete CDR3 DNA: TGCAGTGCTAGAGGGGGCCACGAG.

Regarding this clone: The read ends 3 residues early relative to the CDR3; the germline J gene fills the gap. The chain recombines TRBV30 with TRBJ1-1; D may be TRBD1 (5 bases). Deletions cut 5 bases from V and 7 bases from J, with 11 bases between. The CDR3 extends over 11 amino acids. Per the germline V gene, CDR1 is GTSNPN and CDR2 is SVGIG (reference sequence). The CDR3 bases that were read are TGTGCCTGGGTCGACAGTTATGAA. It translates to CAWVDSYE. In full, the CDR3 is CAWVDSYEAFF.

Worth noting for this clone: Sequencing ends 3 residues short of the CDR3 end; the germline J gene provides the rest. This chain joins TRBV5-6 and TRBJ1-2; 9 nucleotides line up with TRBD1. CDR1 SGHDT and CDR2 YYEEEE come from the germline V gene. This CDR3 spans 14 amino acids. After removal of 4 bases from V and 7 bases from J, the junction contained 8 bases not matched to a gene. CDR3 bases read: TGTGCCAGCAGCCAGACAGGGGGAAACCGTGGC. Residues: CASSQTGGNRG. The CDR3 in its entirety is CASSQTGGNRGYTF.

In the case of this clone: The CDR3 end falls 3 residues outside the read, so it is completed with the germline J gene. The chain employs TRBV18 and TRBJ2-1, with D possibly matching TRBD2 (6 bases). CDR1 is KGHSH, CDR2 LQKENI, per germline. V was pared by 5 bases and J by 0 bases, with 14 bases between. The CDR3 totals 16 residues. The part of the CDR3 DNA that was read is TGTGCCAGCTCAAACGCGGCGGGGCGCTCCTACAATGAG. Its protein product is CASSNAAGRSYNE. The entire CDR3 sequence reads CASSNAAGRSYNEQFF. The full variable domain, with the rest looked up from reference TRBV18 and TRBJ2-1, is NAGVMQNPRHLVRRRGQEARLRCSPMKGHSHVYWYRQLPEEGLKFMVYLQKENIIDESGMPKERFSAEFPKEGPSILRIQQVVRGDSAAYFCASSNAAGRSYNEQFFGPGTRLTVL.

On this clone itself: The CDR3 goes on 3 residues after the read ends, and that part is filled in from the germline J gene. The chain recombines TRBV7-6 with TRBJ2-3, with 9 bases fitting TRBD1. CDR3 length: 14 amino acids. Trimming cost V 5 bases and J 5 bases; bases outside gene matches: 5. The V gene's germline CDR1 is SGHVS and CDR2 FNYEAQ. The CDR3 bases that were read are TGTGCCAGCAGCCCACAGGGGGCCCAAGATACG. It translates to CASSPQGAQDT. The whole CDR3 sequence reads CASSPQGAQDTQYF.

On this clone itself: The DNA ends 3 residues before the CDR3 does, and the rest of the CDR3 is filled in from the germline J gene. V gene TRBV28 combines with J gene TRBJ1-1; unclear D gene. The CDR3 totals 17 residues. CDR1 MDHEN and CDR2 SYDVKM come from the germline V gene. V was shortened by 7 bases and J by 2 bases, with 23 bases between the two germline ends. The CDR3 sequence: CASTDPRAGRRNTEAFF. The CDR3 bases that were read are TGTGCCAGCACCGATCCAAGGGCGGGAAGACGTAACACTGAA.

This clone is classed as medium-sized by frequency. The read ends 3 residues before the CDR3 terminus; that terminus is restored from the germline J gene. The chain recombines TRBV5-1 with TRBJ1-2, with D tentatively TRBD1 (5 bases). CDR1 and CDR2 from the germline V gene are SGHRS and YFSETQ. The CDR3 is 13 residues long. V lost 4 bases and J lost 6, with 13 bases in between. The CDR3 here is CASSPQGLDGYTF. The CDR3 bases that were read are TGCGCCAGCAGCCCCCAGGGACTGGATGGC.